One and the same sample provided the 7 T cell receptor beta chains below, sequenced in a study of shared clonotypes between healthy human individuals. The table came from immunoSEQ multiplex PCR; TCRdb's copy has only in-frame clones and leaves some out. This table has 1.5 million to 1.9 million clones, nearly 99% appearing once. Sequencing used naive CD4+ T cells sorted from blood. Subset of the sample: CD45RA+ positively selected. These receptors came from a man under 40 in good health.

The V gene is TRBV7-9, the J gene TRBJ1-2; tentative D call: TRBD1 (5 bases). The length of the CDR3 is 15 residues. Germline CDR1 is SEHNR and CDR2 is FQNEAQ (reference sequence). V was pared by 7 bases and J by 7 bases, with 22 bases between. The CDR3 DNA follows: TGTGCCAGCACCCCTAGGCCGGGACTCCCACCTGGCTACACCTTC. Amino acid sequence: CASTPRPGLPPGYTF.

The V and J genes are TRBV5-4 and TRBJ2-1, with 10 bases fitting TRBD2. Germline-derived CDR1 and CDR2 are SGHNT and YYREEE (reference sequence). The CDR3 has 15 residues. Trimming at V came to 4 bases and at J to 6 bases, leaving 7 bases not matched to a gene. The CDR3 loop is CASSTSGRAGNEQFF. CDR3 nucleotide sequence: TGTGCCAGCAGCACCAGCGGGAGGGCAGGCAATGAGCAGTTCTTC.

The chain employs TRBV2 and TRBJ1-5; possible D gene TRBD1, 6 bases. The CDR3 has 15 amino acids. Germline loops: CDR1 SNHLY, CDR2 FYNNEI. Between the trimmed V and J ends, which lost 7 bases and 3 bases, there was a span of 16 bases. This CDR3 is CASIGQKQLNQPQHF. The CDR3 DNA follows: TGTGCCAGCATTGGACAGAAGCAACTCAATCAGCCCCAGCATTTT.

A note on this clone: This CDR3 is also generated by other DNA sequences in the sample. The chain is built from TRBV9 and TRBJ2-5; a possible D gene is TRBD2 (5 bases). Germline lookup yields CDR1 SGDLS and CDR2 YYNGEE. This CDR3 is 13 amino acids long. Between the trimmed V and J ends, which lost 4 bases and 2 bases, there was a span of 9 bases. CDR3 sequence: CASSPRGQETQYF. CDR3 sequence (DNA): TGTGCCAGCAGCCCACGGGGTCAAGAGACCCAGTACTTC. Variable domain in full (rest from reference TRBV9 and TRBJ2-5): DSGVTQTPKHLITATGQRVTLRCSPRSGDLSVYWYQQSLDQGLQFLIQYYNGEERAKGNILERFSAQQFPDLHSELNLSSLELGDSALYFCASSPRGQETQYFGPGTRLLVL.

The rearrangement uses TRBV7-2 and TRBJ2-7; D is possibly TRBD2 (7 bases). Germline V gene lookup returns CDR1 SGHTA and CDR2 FQGNSA. The CDR3 has 15 amino acids. Trimming pared 0 bases from V and 2 bases from J, leaving 11 bases between. CDR3 coding DNA: TGTGCCAGCAGCTTAGCCGGGGGGCACCCCTACGAGCAGTACTTC. Residues: CASSLAGGHPYEQYF.

The V and J genes are TRBV10-3 and TRBJ2-1; a weak D match, TRBD2 (6 bases). The CDR3 runs to 12 residues. Trimming shortened V by 2 bases and J by 12 bases, and 11 bases separated the two germline ends. Germline V gene data show CDR1 as ENHRY and CDR2 as SYGVKD. The CDR3 region has the DNA TGTGCCATCAGTGAGAGAGGGAGGTGGCAGTTCTTC. Its translation: CAISERGRWQFF.

This clone was detected once. The V gene is TRBV21-1, the J gene TRBJ2-7; the listed D gene, TRBD1, was not tested against the DNA. TRBV21-1 has pseudogene status. CDR3 length: 16 amino acids. In DNA, the CDR3 is TGTGCCAGCAGCAAAACCCGAAGGGGCCCCTCCTACGAGCAGTACTTC. It is translated as CASSKTRRGPSYEQYF.